One and the same sample provided the 13 T cell receptor beta chains below, sequenced in a study of blood T cells in healthy people across ages. The second PCR ran about 6 to 11 cycles with a sample-barcoded 5' primer and J-beta primers. TCRdb recomputed calls from the 5' RACE reads with MiXCR, one row per CDR3 protein. The data contain roughly 720,000 distinct CDR3 sequences, approximately 55% of them singletons. The specimen was blood. Receptor source: a man older than 75 in good health.

This clonotype was seen a handful of times. The V gene is TRBV2, the J gene TRBJ2-7; 8 nucleotides line up with TRBD1. The V gene end was trimmed by 3 bases and the J gene end by 9 bases; junction bases not matched to a gene: 16. The CDR3 totals 16 residues. CDR1 and CDR2 from the germline V gene are SNHLY and FYNNEI. The CDR3 DNA follows: TGTGCCAGCAGTGAGGTCGGAGGACAGGGTCAATTGGCGCAGTACTTC. Protein: CASSEVGGQGQLAQYF. The whole variable domain, filled in from reference TRBV2 and TRBJ2-7, reads EPEVTQTPSHQVTQMGQEVILRCVPISNHLYFYWYRQILGQKVEFLVSFYNNEISEKSEIFDDQFSVERPDGSNFTLKIRSTKLEDSAMYFCASSEVGGQGQLAQYFGPGTRLTVT.

The V gene is TRBV11-2, the J gene TRBJ2-1; 16 bases are shared with TRBD2. Germline V gene lookup returns CDR1 SGHAT and CDR2 FQNNGV. This CDR3 region has 15 residues. With 5 bases clipped from V and 9 bases from J, the junction kept 4 bases outside the gene matches. Written as DNA, the CDR3 is TGTGCCAGCAGCCAGGGGACTAGCGGGAGGGGTGAGCAGTTCTTC. Encoded protein: CASSQGTSGRGEQFF.

The chain uses TRBV20-1 and TRBJ1-5, with D perhaps matching TRBD1 (5 bases). Deletions cut 3 bases from V and 9 bases from J, with 12 bases between. Germline loops: CDR1 DFQATT, CDR2 SNEGSKA (reference sequence). The CDR3 has 12 residues. Here the CDR3 reads CSASTGPGPQHF. The CDR3 DNA reads as TGCAGTGCTAGTACGGGACCAGGGCCCCAGCATTTT.

J is TRBJ1-1 and V is TRBV4-1, with 8 bases fitting TRBD1. The ends lost 4 bases at V and 5 bases at J; junction bases unmatched: 15. Per germline, CDR1 MGHRA and CDR2 YSYEKL. This CDR3 has 17 residues. CDR3 amino acids: CASSPPRGTGGGTEAFF. The CDR3 DNA reads TGCGCCAGCAGCCCCCCCAGGGGGACAGGAGGGGGGACTGAAGCTTTCTTT.

There are a few counts of this clonotype. The chain carries TRBV18 and TRBJ2-6, with D hard to call. Germline CDR1 reads KGHSH; CDR2 reads LQKENI. This CDR3 is built from 14 residues. V lost 2 bases and J lost 4, with 6 bases in between. CDR3 region: CASSPFPGANVLTF. CDR3 coding DNA: TGTGCCAGCTCACCATTCCCCGGGGCCAACGTCCTGACTTTC.

This clonotype turned up a few times. The chain recombines TRBV20-1 with TRBJ2-1; 9 positions match TRBD2. CDR3 length: 14 amino acids. The junction had 4 bases not matched to a gene; V was cut back by 2 bases and J by 5 bases. The germline V gene has CDR1 DFQATT and CDR2 SNEGSKA (reference sequence). CDR3 protein: CSARFGGRDNEQFF. The CDR3 nucleotides are TGCAGTGCTAGATTTGGCGGGAGGGACAATGAGCAGTTCTTC.

The chain links TRBV2 to TRBJ2-2; 9 bases match TRBD2. The length of the CDR3 is 15 residues. Germline-derived CDR1 and CDR2 are SNHLY and FYNNEI. Trimming removed 6 bases from V and 1 base from J; junction bases left unmatched: 3. CDR3 sequence: CASRTAGGNTGELFF. The CDR3 bases are TGTGCCAGCAGAACAGCGGGAGGGAACACCGGGGAGCTGTTTTTT.

This clonotype has more than one count but fewer than ten. This chain uses TRBV7-2 with TRBJ2-7, with 10 bases fitting TRBD2. The closer fit of TRBJ2-5 to the DNA end suggests the J call may be wrong. CDR1 and CDR2 from the germline V gene are SGHTA and FQGNSA. This CDR3 is 15 amino acids long. CDR3 coding DNA: TGTGCCAGCAGGCCAGTTACTAGCGGGGTAGAGACCCAGTACTTC. This encodes CASRPVTSGVETQYF.

This clonotype was seen a few times. The gene calls are TRBV4-1 and TRBJ2-1, with D possibly being TRBD2 (6 bases). V dropped 6 bases and J dropped 9 bases, with 21 bases sitting between them. The germline gives CDR1 MGHRA, CDR2 YSYEKL. This CDR3 comprises 15 residues. The CDR3 DNA reads TGCGCCAGCAGGAATCCGGTGGGGGGTTGGACTGAGCAGTTCTTC. Its translation is CASRNPVGGWTEQFF.

This clonotype has a handful of counts. The chain recombines TRBV25-1 with TRBJ1-2; 8 nucleotides line up with TRBD1. Germline V lookup: CDR1 MGHDK, CDR2 SYGVNS. The length of the CDR3 is 16 residues. Unmatched junction bases numbered 8, after V lost 0 bases and J lost 5 bases. The CDR3, as DNA: TGTGCCAGCAGTGAATATGGACAGGGCCTAGGGTATGGCTACACCTTC. It is translated as CASSEYGQGLGYGYTF.

V gene TRBV7-6 combines with J gene TRBJ2-1, with 9 bases fitting TRBD1. Germline values: CDR1 SGHVS, CDR2 FNYEAQ. The CDR3 has 15 amino acids. V trimming: 5 bases; J trimming: 2 bases; junction bases outside the gene matches: 4. The CDR3 nucleotides are TGTGCCAGCAGCACCAGACAGGGGGCCTACAATGAGCAGTTCTTC. As protein: CASSTRQGAYNEQFF. The full variable domain, completed using reference TRBV7-6 and TRBJ2-1, is GAGVSQSPRYKVTKRGQDVALRCDPISGHVSLYWYRQALGQGPEFLTYFNYEAQQDKSGLPNDRFSAERPEGSISTLTIQRTEQRDSAMYRCASSTRQGAYNEQFFGPGTRLTVL.

The chain uses TRBV12-3 or TRBV12-4 and TRBJ2-1, with D maybe TRBD2 (5 bases). CDR3 length equals 13 residues. The V gene lost 8 bases and the J gene lost 7 bases, with 15 bases spanning the gap. CDR3 nucleotides: TGTGCCAGCGCAATTTTTCGGGGTAATGAGCAGTTCTTC. Translating gives CASAIFRGNEQFF.

V is TRBV9 and J is TRBJ2-1, with D hard to call. Per the germline V gene, CDR1 is SGDLS and CDR2 is YYNGEE. Trimming shortened V by 1 base and J by 1 base, and 9 bases separated the two germline ends. This CDR3 contains 15 residues. CDR3 coding DNA: TGTGCCAGCAGCGTACTGGCTGCTTCCTACAATGAGCAGTTCTTC. The encoded protein is CASSVLAASYNEQFF.